This is a list of T cell receptor beta chains from one sample in a study of type 1 regulatory T cells. TCRdb reanalysed the reads using MiXCR and keeps one entry per CDR3 protein. The data contain about 68,000 distinct CDR3 sequences, about 69% of them singletons. These receptors lack a known antigen. The sequenced sample consisted of cultured T cells, either the whole culture or a sorted T cell fraction (not recorded which). The receptors here all came from a human donor in good health. Both conserved end residues are part of each CDR3. D genes are given only for firm matches. Rows give clone size only sometimes, using once, few, many, or a class for an expanded clone.

TRBJ2-5 TRBV24-1 NA TRBD1 TGTGCCACCAGTGACCGGACAGGCGGAGAGACCCAGTACTTC CATSDRTGGETQYF
TRBJ2-7 TRBV28 NA TRBD2 TGTGCCAGCAGTCTATCTAGCGGATTTTCCTACGAGCAGTACTTC CASSLSSGFSYEQYF
TRBJ2-7 TRBV29-1 NA NA TGCAGCGTTGCGTGGGAGGCCTACGAGCAGTACTTC CSVAWEAYEQYF
TRBJ2-5 TRBV6-1 NA NA TGTGCCAGCAGTGAAGCTTTGCAGCTCTTGGAGACCCAGTACTTC CASSEALQLLETQYF
TRBJ1-1 TRBV30 NA TRBD1 TGTGCCGCTCACAGGGGGAGTCAAGCTTTCTTT CAAHRGSQAFF
TRBJ2-5 TRBV7-2 NA NA TGTGCCAGCAGCCGAACAGGGACCTCGGTAGCGGAGACCCAGTACTTC CASSRTGTSVAETQYF
TRBJ2-5 TRBV5-1 NA TRBD1 TGCGCCAGCCTCTCCGACAGGGGCAGCGACCAAGAGACCCAGTACTTC CASLSDRGSDQETQYF
TRBJ2-5 TRBV3-1 NA TRBD1 TGTGCCAGCAGCCAAGAGGGACAGGGGATCGGAGAGACCCAGTACTTC CASSQEGQGIGETQYF
TRBJ2-3 TRBV4-1 NA NA TGCGCCAGCAGCCAACCTTTCACAGATACGCAGTATTTT CASSQPFTDTQYF
TRBJ1-2 TRBV7-9 NA TRBD1 TGTGCCAGCAGCTTCGGACAGGGCTATGGCTACACCTTC CASSFGQGYGYTF
TRBJ2-3 TRBV18 NA TRBD2 TGTGCCAGCTCACCACTACCCGGGACTACCCTCCCTGGGGGTAGCACAGATACGCAGTATTTT CASSPLPGTTLPGGSTDTQYF
TRBJ2-1 TRBV11-2 NA TRBD2 TGTGCCAGCAGCTCCGGGACTACAAGTTACAATGAGCAGTTCTTC CASSSGTTSYNEQFF
TRBJ1-4 TRBV7-8 NA TRBD1 TGTGCCAGCGGCCCGGGACAGGGGCACCGTAATGAAAAACTGTTTTTT CASGPGQGHRNEKLFF
TRBJ1-3 TRBV12-3/TRBV12-4 NA NA TGTGCCAGCAGCCAACCGGGGCAGGGAAACACCATATATTTT CASSQPGQGNTIYF
TRBJ2-7 TRBV4-1 NA NA TGCGCCAGCAGCCAAATTCTACGCGTTGGCCACGAGCAGTACTTC CASSQILRVGHEQYF
TRBJ2-7 TRBV4-1 NA TRBD2 TGCGCCAGCAGCCGAGCCCCTAGCGGGAGTAGCTACGAGCAGTACTTC CASSRAPSGSSYEQYF
TRBJ2-1 TRBV24-1 NA NA TGTGCCACCAGTGATTTGGTGCTTGGAGGGCCTAATAATGAGCAGTTCTTC CATSDLVLGGPNNEQFF
TRBJ1-1 TRBV20-1 few TRBD1 TGCAGTGCGTGGACAGGGTCTGAAGCTTTCTTT CSAWTGSEAFF
TRBJ1-1 TRBV6-1 NA NA TGTGCCAGCCCGGGACCCCTGAATTCTGAAGCTTTCTTT CASPGPLNSEAFF
TRBJ2-3 TRBV6-2/TRBV6-3 once NA TGTGCCAGCAGGCGACGCGTTGCGACAACGGGGATGGATACGCAGTATTTT CASRRRVATTGMDTQYF
TRBJ2-5 TRBV6-1 few TRBD2 TGTGCCAGCAGTGGGCCAGCGGGGAACTCCCAAGAGACCCAGTACTTC CASSGPAGNSQETQYF
TRBJ2-6 TRBV6-2/TRBV6-3 NA TRBD1 TGTGCCAGCAGTTACTCGATGGGGACAGGACGCTCTGGGGCCAACGTCCTGACTTTC CASSYSMGTGRSGANVLTF
TRBJ2-1 TRBV7-3 NA NA TGTGCCAGCAGCCCCCTTAACGGGGAGCAGTTCTTC CASSPLNGEQFF
TRBJ1-5 TRBV12-3/TRBV12-4 NA NA TGTGCCAGCAGTTCAGACAATTATCAGCCCCAGCATTTT CASSSDNYQPQHF
TRBJ1-2 TRBV5-1 NA TRBD1 TGCGCCAGCAGCCCCGGACAGGGGAGGAACTATGGCTACACCTTC CASSPGQGRNYGYTF
TRBJ2-7 TRBV7-3 few NA TGTGCCAGCAGCGAGCATTTAGCTGGTGAGCAGTACTTC CASSEHLAGEQYF
TRBJ2-7 TRBV5-1 NA TRBD2 TGCGCCAGCAGCTTACTAGCGGAAACCTACGAGCAGTACTTC CASSLLAETYEQYF